Listed below are T cell receptor beta chains from one sample, sequenced in a study of CD8+CD57+ T cells in acquired aplastic anemia. A single record per CDR3 protein comes from TCRdb applying MiXCR to the reads. The table includes 35,000 to 50,000 distinct CDR3 sequences, approximately 67% detected once. Source material: sorted CD4+, CD8+, or CD8+CD57+ T cells (not recorded which) from PBMCs. The receptors originated from a human donor in good health, serving as a control. Each CDR3 is given without its conserved first and last residue. The order of the fields is clone size, J gene, V gene, CDR3 protein. The size of a clone is reported for some rows only, either as once, few or many, or as a class for expanded clones.

NA,TRBJ2-5,TRBV10-2,ASSMLAGGLETQY
NA,TRBJ1-4,TRBV15,ATSRASANEKLF
NA,TRBJ2-7,TRBV13,ASSTGLAGGYEQY
NA,TRBJ2-7,TRBV20-1,SARGDTSYEQY
NA,TRBJ1-4,TRBV29-1,SVAIGGRGEKLF
once,TRBJ2-1,TRBV20-1,SAPLLAGGPNEQF
NA,TRBJ2-7,TRBV2,ASSGMRHYEQY
NA,TRBJ1-2,TRBV19,ASSLAYYGYT
NA,TRBJ1-2,TRBV2,ASSYPNGEYGYT
few,TRBJ2-7,TRBV29-1,SVQAGTGCEQY
NA,TRBJ2-7,TRBV14,ASSRGQGRSYEQY
NA,TRBJ1-6,TRBV10-1,ASRDRQAPLH
few,TRBJ1-2,TRBV10-3,AISERGNDGYT
NA,TRBJ1-5,TRBV29-1,SVEVEVNQPQH
once,TRBJ2-3,TRBV24-1,ATRAGTGADTQY
NA,TRBJ2-7,TRBV2,ASSAGAGEQY
NA,TRBJ2-2,TRBV2,ASSEAEEVGELF
few,TRBJ2-7,TRBV20-1,SAYHPGGGTYEQY
NA,TRBJ2-7,TRBV12-3/TRBV12-4,ASSLSQGAYEQY
NA,TRBJ2-5,TRBV7-9,ASSDETLY
NA,TRBJ1-1,TRBV10-3,ASRLPTGTEAF
NA,TRBJ1-1,TRBV10-3,AAAGRPDSLNLNTEAF
NA,TRBJ2-1,TRBV11-2,ASSESGVGYNEQF
NA,TRBJ2-2,TRBV12-3/TRBV12-4,ATSDLTWDTGELF
NA,TRBJ1-2,TRBV9,ASSVGTGSGYT
few,TRBJ1-6,TRBV20-1,GARLGGGDSPLH
NA,TRBJ2-3,TRBV15,ATSRDTQY
NA,TRBJ2-5,TRBV2,ASSASGGWETQY
NA,TRBJ2-7,TRBV7-2,ASSFTPFYEQY
NA,TRBJ2-3,TRBV14,ASSLSDTQY
NA,TRBJ2-5,TRBV30,AWSVLGTGETQY
NA,TRBJ2-7,TRBV19,ASRSRGKSYEQY
NA,TRBJ2-7,TRBV2,ASSEAGRVYEQY
NA,TRBJ1-1,TRBV10-3,AISESVGGWSEAF
once,TRBJ1-2,TRBV19,ATSPGTVVYGYT
few,TRBJ2-5,TRBV7-2,ASSAVGLERETQY
many,TRBJ2-7,TRBV13,ASSSGWGAGGSYEQY